This passage covers 24 T cell receptor beta chains from one sample sequenced in a study of blood T cell repertoires in COVID-19. Clones were sequenced by immunoSEQ multiplex PCR, and TCRdb holds only the in-frame ones, with some missing. This table has 110,000 to 150,000 clones, around 90% appearing once. The sequencing sample was made of peripheral blood. All receptors come from an older man with acute or convalescent COVID-19.

V gene TRBV9 combines with J gene TRBJ1-2; D is perhaps TRBD1 (5 bases). Germline CDR1 is SGDLS and CDR2 is YYNGEE. Trimming removed 0 bases from V and 4 bases from J, with 13 bases in between. The CDR3 consists of 15 residues. In DNA form, the CDR3 reads TGTGCCAGCAGCGTAGAAGGCAGGGTGGGCTATGGCTACACCTTC. Translated: CASSVEGRVGYGYTF.

J is TRBJ1-1 and V is TRBV11-1; 9 bases match TRBD1. CDR1 SGHAT and CDR2 FQDESV come from the germline V gene (reference sequence). The CDR3 extends over 15 amino acids. The V and J ends lost 5 bases and 3 bases, in that order; junction bases with no gene match: 7. The CDR3 nucleotides read TGTGCCAGCAGCCCTGGGACAGGGTATGACACTGAAGCTTTCTTT. Translation: CASSPGTGYDTEAFF.

This sequence joins TRBV5-8 and TRBJ2-5; TRBD2 aligns across 7 bases. J gave up 6 bases and V 4 bases, and 9 bases lay outside the gene matches. CDR3 length: 14 amino acids. The germline V gene encodes CDR1 SGHTS and CDR2 YDEGEE. CDR3 protein: CASSREWREKTQYF. CDR3 in DNA: TGTGCCAGCAGCCGGGAGTGGCGGGAGAAGACCCAGTACTTC.

The rearrangement joins TRBV3-1 (or the pseudogene TRBV3-2) to TRBJ2-3; TRBD2 might be the D (6 bases). The CDR3 contains 14 residues. Germline CDR1 LGHDT, CDR2 YNNKEL (reference sequence). V lost 3 bases and J lost 6, with 13 bases in between. The CDR3 loop reads CASSQRGGRDTQYF. As DNA, the CDR3 is TGTGCCAGCAGCCAGCGGGGCGGAAGGGATACGCAGTATTTT.

The CDR3 DNA reads TGTGCCAGAGTACTCTCGGGTTACTCCTACGAGCAGTACTTC. Translated: CARVLSGYSYEQYF. This chain links TRBV5-3 with TRBJ2-7; D not resolved. TRBV5-3 is classed as an ORF, of uncertain function. The CDR3 is made up of 14 amino acids. V gave up 7 bases and J gave up 0 bases, with 14 bases separating them.

The rearrangement joins TRBV7-2 to TRBJ2-1; a weak D match, TRBD1 (6 bases). CDR1 and CDR2 from the germline V gene are SGHTA and FQGNSA. Trimming shortened V by 2 bases and J by 0 bases, and 8 bases separated the two germline ends. This CDR3 spans 15 amino acids. The CDR3 DNA is TGTGCCAGCAGCTTAACACAGGGCTCCTACAATGAGCAGTTCTTC. Translated: CASSLTQGSYNEQFF.

This clone was recorded a few times. The chain is built from TRBV28 and TRBJ2-7; D unresolved. The CDR3 totals 13 residues. Trimming took 2 bases from V and 4 from J, leaving 9 bases between them. CDR1 and CDR2 from the germline V gene are MDHEN and SYDVKM. The CDR3: CASSLPPRYEQYF. CDR3 nucleotide sequence: TGTGCCAGCAGTTTACCCCCCAGATACGAGCAGTACTTC.

The chain combines TRBV30 with TRBJ2-1, with D uncertain. Trimming left V 7 bases short and J 6 bases short, with 13 bases between. This CDR3 is 12 amino acids long. The germline CDR1 and CDR2 sequences are GTSNPN and SVGIG (reference sequence). The CDR3 is CASNGQVNEQFF. CDR3 sequence (DNA): TGTGCCTCCAATGGGCAAGTCAATGAGCAGTTCTTC.

The rearrangement links TRBV5-4 to TRBJ2-1; 10 nucleotides agree with TRBD1. Germline values: CDR1 SGHNT, CDR2 YYREEE (reference sequence). There are 15 residues in the CDR3. V was pared by 6 bases and J by 10 bases, with 13 bases of the junction left unmatched. CDR3 DNA sequence: TGTGCCAGCACGGGGTCGGGACAGGGGACGAAAGAGCAGTTCTTC. This translates into CASTGSGQGTKEQFF.

The chain is built from TRBV19 and TRBJ2-7; a possible D gene is TRBD1 (6 bases). This CDR3 spans 14 amino acids. Germline V gives CDR1 LNHDA, CDR2 SQIVND (reference sequence). Between the trimmed V and J ends, which lost 2 bases and 3 bases, there was a span of 11 bases. The CDR3 DNA reads TGTGCCAGTAGTATACAACAGGGATTCTACGAGCAGTACTTC. As protein: CASSIQQGFYEQYF.

The J gene is TRBJ1-5, the V gene TRBV19, with no clear D. The CDR3 length is 14 residues. Deletions cut 0 bases from V and 5 bases from J, with 8 bases between. The germline gives CDR1 LNHDA, CDR2 SQIVND (reference sequence). The CDR3 region is CASSIEGRDQPQHF. CDR3 sequence (DNA): TGTGCCAGTAGTATAGAGGGGAGGGATCAGCCCCAGCATTTT.

The chain recombines TRBV18 with TRBJ2-1; D might be TRBD2 (5 bases). Germline V CDR1 and CDR2: KGHSH, LQKENI. The germline V and J ends were trimmed by 1 base and 8 bases, with 15 bases remaining between them. The CDR3 length is 15 residues. CDR3 loop: CASSPRLASNDEQFF. The CDR3 region has the DNA TGTGCCAGCTCACCACGGCTAGCAAGTAATGATGAGCAGTTCTTC.

Turning to this clone: The same CDR3 can be traced to other DNA sequences in this sample. The J gene is TRBJ2-5, the V gene TRBV30; D may be TRBD1 (6 bases). V shed 0 bases and J shed 5 bases, with 10 bases lying between them. Germline assignment: CDR1 GTSNPN and CDR2 SVGIG (reference sequence). The CDR3 loop spans 13 amino acids. This CDR3 reads CAWSVGGAETQYF. CDR3 DNA: TGTGCCTGGAGTGTAGGGGGAGCGGAGACCCAGTACTTC.

This chain uses TRBV2 with TRBJ2-5; maybe TRBD1 (6 bases). Per the germline V gene, CDR1 is SNHLY and CDR2 is FYNNEI. The V and J ends lost 6 bases and 2 bases respectively, with 10 bases between them. CDR3 size: 13 residues. CDR3 protein: CASRTGIQETQYF. The CDR3 DNA is TGTGCCAGCAGGACAGGTATACAAGAGACCCAGTACTTC.

The genes are TRBV19 and TRBJ2-5; unclear D gene. V lost 5 bases and J lost 1, with 8 bases in between. This CDR3 is 13 amino acids long. Germline CDR1 reads LNHDA; CDR2 reads SQIVND (reference sequence). The CDR3 DNA reads as TGTGCCAGTAGTCTCCTCCTCCAAGAGACCCAGTACTTC. The encoded protein is CASSLLLQETQYF. Full variable domain (missing parts from reference TRBV19 and TRBJ2-5): DGGITQSPKYLFRKEGQNVTLSCEQNLNHDAMYWYRQDPGQGLRLIYYSQIVNDFQKGDIAEGYSVSREKKESFPLTVTSAQKNPTAFYLCASSLLLQETQYFGPGTRLLVL.

The chain joins TRBV18 to TRBJ2-3; no reliable D call. V shed 3 bases and J shed 0 bases, with 10 bases lying between them. Germline V CDR1 and CDR2: KGHSH, LQKENI. CDR3 length: 15 amino acids. CDR3 residues: CASSPVFPSTDTQYF. In nucleotides, the CDR3 is TGTGCCAGCTCACCCGTTTTTCCTAGCACAGATACGCAGTATTTT. Full variable domain (remainder filled in from reference TRBV18 and TRBJ2-3): NAGVMQNPRHLVRRRGQEARLRCSPMKGHSHVYWYRQLPEEGLKFMVYLQKENIIDESGMPKERFSAEFPKEGPSILRIQQVVRGDSAAYFCASSPVFPSTDTQYFGPGTRLTVL.

This clone appeared a single time. V usage is TRBV7-9 and J usage is TRBJ1-2; no definite D call. The ends were cut back, 2 bases at V and 0 bases at J, with 16 bases in the middle. The CDR3 spans 17 residues. Looked up from germline, CDR1 is SEHNR and CDR2 is FQNEAQ (reference sequence). CDR3 in DNA: TGTGCCAGCAGCTTACACGGGTCCCCACTCGCTAACTATGGCTACACCTTC. This codes for CASSLHGSPLANYGYTF.

This clone was seen more than once but under ten times. The V gene is TRBV5-1, the J gene TRBJ1-2; 9 positions agree with TRBD1. The CDR3 is made up of 15 amino acids. CDR1 is SGHRS and CDR2 is YFSETQ in the germline V gene. With 2 bases clipped from V and 4 bases from J, the junction kept 6 bases outside the gene matches. CDR3 loop: CASSFSSDRGYGYTF. The CDR3 DNA is TGCGCCAGCAGCTTTTCCTCGGACAGGGGCTATGGCTACACCTTC.

The chain combines TRBV3-1 (or the pseudogene TRBV3-2) with TRBJ2-5, with TRBD2 identical over 12 bases. V dropped 0 bases and J dropped 8; count of bases not matched to a gene: 10. This CDR3 has 17 residues. Germline CDR1 is LGHDT and CDR2 is YNNKEL (reference sequence). The CDR3 bases are TGTGCCAGCAGCCAAGACGGGCTAGCGGGGGGGACAAGAACCCAGTACTTC. It codes for CASSQDGLAGGTRTQYF.

The chain employs TRBV7-9 and TRBJ2-7; 11 nucleotides align to TRBD2. Trimming removed 5 bases from V and 0 bases from J; junction bases left unmatched: 3. The germline V gene has CDR1 SEHNR and CDR2 FQNEAQ (reference sequence). The CDR3 length is 15 residues. The CDR3 nucleotides are TGTGCCAGCAGCGAGACTAGCGGGGCCTCCTACGAGCAGTACTTC. Residues: CASSETSGASYEQYF.

The chain couples TRBV7-2 to TRBJ1-3, with 10 bases lining up with TRBD1. Losses at the gene ends were 5 bases for V and 7 bases for J; bases not matched to a gene: 2. The CDR3 runs 13 residues. Per germline, CDR1 SGHTA and CDR2 FQGNSA. CDR3 loop: CASSPTGGNTIYF. The CDR3, as DNA: TGTGCCAGCAGCCCGACAGGGGGCAACACCATATATTTT.

The chain links TRBV3-1 (or the pseudogene TRBV3-2) to TRBJ2-1, with a weak D call TRBD2 (6 bases). The CDR3 has 15 residues. Trimming stripped 1 base from V and 7 bases from J, with 14 bases between. Per germline, CDR1 LGHDT and CDR2 YNNKEL (reference sequence). The DNA for the CDR3 is TGTGCCAGCAGCCAAGGTCTAGCGCAAGGGAATGAGCAGTTCTTC. As protein: CASSQGLAQGNEQFF.

The chain combines TRBV6-5 with TRBJ1-2; 8 positions agree with TRBD1. V was pared by 8 bases and J by 9 bases, with 11 bases of the junction left unmatched. This CDR3 region has 13 residues. The V gene's germline CDR1 is MNHEY and CDR2 SVGAGI. The CDR3 sequence is CASSPGQGESYTF. The CDR3 coding sequence is TGTGCCAGCTCTCCAGGACAGGGTGAAAGCTACACCTTC.

The gene calls are TRBV5-6 and TRBJ2-3; 11 bases are shared with TRBD2. J gave up 5 bases and V 2 bases, and 4 bases lay outside the gene matches. This CDR3 has 15 residues. Germline lookup yields CDR1 SGHDT and CDR2 YYEEEE. The CDR3 nucleotides read TGTGCCAGCAGCTTTAATAGCGGGGGGGAAGATACGCAGTATTTT. It yields the protein CASSFNSGGEDTQYF. Variable domain in full (rest from reference TRBV5-6 and TRBJ2-3): DAGVTQSPTHLIKTRGQQVTLRCSPKSGHDTVSWYQQALGQGPQFIFQYYEEEERQRGNFPDRFSGHQFPNYSSELNVNALLLGDSALYLCASSFNSGGEDTQYFGPGTRLTVL.